A selection of T cell receptor beta chains follows, all from one sample in a study of OX40 agonist ivuxolimab in advanced cancers. Sequencing was performed with immunoSEQ multiplex PCR; in TCRdb, only in-frame clones are kept and a portion is missing. The sample includes 50,000 to 80,000 clones, roughly four fifths of them seen just once. The source was CD4+ or CD8+ T cells sorted from blood, collected in a trial of the OX40 agonist ivuxolimab. The source of these receptors is an adult with an advanced solid tumor such as melanoma, head and neck, liver or kidney cancer. Both conserved end residues are part of each CDR3. Fields, in order: J gene, V gene, CDR3 protein.

j_call: TRBJ1-1
v_call: TRBV7-9
cdr3_aa: CASSLRGQGATEAFF

j_call: TRBJ2-7
v_call: TRBV6-5
cdr3_aa: CASSFSGGGEQYF

j_call: TRBJ2-3
v_call: TRBV7-3
cdr3_aa: CASSPETSQDTQYF

j_call: TRBJ2-3
v_call: TRBV7-6
cdr3_aa: CASGPGTSASDTQYF

j_call: TRBJ1-1
v_call: TRBV7-2
cdr3_aa: CASSLIPGNTEAFF

j_call: TRBJ1-3
v_call: TRBV10-3
cdr3_aa: CAISWDGTGNTIYF

j_call: TRBJ1-6
v_call: TRBV18
cdr3_aa: CASSPKGDGDSPLHF

j_call: TRBJ2-1
v_call: TRBV5-6
cdr3_aa: CASSLSGTGVYYNEQFF

j_call: TRBJ2-4
v_call: TRBV7-9
cdr3_aa: CASSLDPGTQYF

j_call: TRBJ2-7
v_call: TRBV7-9
cdr3_aa: CASSLFTGGQEQYF

j_call: TRBJ2-7
v_call: TRBV2
cdr3_aa: CASSPYQEQYF

j_call: TRBJ1-2
v_call: TRBV18
cdr3_aa: CASSPRGGEYGYTF

j_call: TRBJ2-1
v_call: TRBV28
cdr3_aa: CASSLGGTSSYNEQFF

j_call: TRBJ1-4
v_call: TRBV5-1
cdr3_aa: CASSLQGFEKLFF

j_call: TRBJ2-7
v_call: TRBV7-2
cdr3_aa: CASSSGQGGLTREQYF

j_call: TRBJ1-4
v_call: TRBV5-1
cdr3_aa: CASSHFPGQVNEKLFF

j_call: TRBJ1-1
v_call: TRBV19
cdr3_aa: CATEDRGRTEAFF

j_call: TRBJ2-5
v_call: TRBV29-1
cdr3_aa: CSVRYAQETQYF

j_call: TRBJ2-7
v_call: TRBV5-1
cdr3_aa: CASRPTGNPYEQYF

j_call: TRBJ2-7
v_call: TRBV6-5
cdr3_aa: CASSYHTSGGSYEQYF

j_call: TRBJ2-5
v_call: TRBV9
cdr3_aa: CASSIQGALGETQYF

j_call: TRBJ1-2
v_call: TRBV2
cdr3_aa: CASSPIGGRLGYTF

j_call: TRBJ2-3
v_call: TRBV5-1
cdr3_aa: CASTGQGARWGTDTQYF

j_call: TRBJ2-5
v_call: TRBV7-2
cdr3_aa: CASSLGTGAAQYF

j_call: TRBJ2-7
v_call: TRBV19
cdr3_aa: CASSSPFMGEQYF

j_call: TRBJ2-7
v_call: TRBV27
cdr3_aa: CASRGLAGESHYEQYF

j_call: TRBJ1-3
v_call: TRBV6-5
cdr3_aa: CASRAGVAGNTIYF

j_call: TRBJ2-3
v_call: TRBV19
cdr3_aa: CASRTISTDTQYF

j_call: TRBJ2-1
v_call: TRBV28
cdr3_aa: CASGLAGGLREQFF

j_call: NA
v_call: TRBV6-6
cdr3_aa: CASSMGPYEQYF

j_call: TRBJ2-7
v_call: TRBV6-1
cdr3_aa: CASSAYGEVDEQYF

j_call: TRBJ1-1
v_call: TRBV18
cdr3_aa: CASSPPNRGNTEAFF

j_call: TRBJ1-5
v_call: TRBV19
cdr3_aa: CASSLPGGGYSNQPQHF

j_call: TRBJ1-1
v_call: TRBV25-1
cdr3_aa: CASIRTGNTEAFF

j_call: TRBJ2-5
v_call: TRBV7-2
cdr3_aa: CASSLMKGETQYF

j_call: TRBJ2-3
v_call: TRBV5-1
cdr3_aa: CASSLASGTDTQYF

j_call: TRBJ1-6
v_call: TRBV28
cdr3_aa: CASSRGTGRNSPLHF

j_call: TRBJ1-4
v_call: TRBV5-1
cdr3_aa: CASSLGQGAAFNEKLFF

j_call: TRBJ1-3
v_call: TRBV19
cdr3_aa: CASSSQRNTIYF

j_call: TRBJ2-1
v_call: TRBV15
cdr3_aa: CATSRDISGSVPRRFF

j_call: TRBJ1-1
v_call: TRBV29-1
cdr3_aa: CSARVGAFGTEAFF

j_call: TRBJ2-7
v_call: TRBV7-2
cdr3_aa: CASSYSGGAREQYF

j_call: TRBJ1-4
v_call: TRBV9
cdr3_aa: CASSVRGTGREKLFF

j_call: TRBJ2-1
v_call: TRBV7-2
cdr3_aa: CASSFSSSQEIVRYNEQFF

j_call: TRBJ1-6
v_call: TRBV18
cdr3_aa: CASSQPEGLYNSPLHF

j_call: TRBJ1-5
v_call: TRBV19
cdr3_aa: CASSIAPTGLSNQPQHF

j_call: TRBJ2-5
v_call: TRBV25-1
cdr3_aa: CASIGHEETQYF

j_call: TRBJ2-3
v_call: TRBV11-2
cdr3_aa: CASSSSGRAWDTQYF

j_call: TRBJ1-2
v_call: TRBV7-2
cdr3_aa: CASSLGDSVLYGYTF

j_call: TRBJ2-2
v_call: TRBV6-6
cdr3_aa: CASSPGGTRTGELFF

j_call: TRBJ2-1
v_call: TRBV6-4
cdr3_aa: CASSDLGTRSNEQFF

j_call: TRBJ1-2
v_call: TRBV19
cdr3_aa: CASSIRINYGYTF

j_call: TRBJ2-7
v_call: TRBV19
cdr3_aa: CASPGPISEQYF

j_call: TRBJ1-5
v_call: TRBV5-5
cdr3_aa: CASSLGPGNQPQHF

j_call: TRBJ2-2
v_call: TRBV5-6
cdr3_aa: CASSLIWEAGELFF

j_call: TRBJ1-6
v_call: TRBV7-2
cdr3_aa: CASSLAYRGNSPLHF

j_call: TRBJ1-3
v_call: TRBV6-6
cdr3_aa: CASRGLGLEGGNTIYF